In its sample, the clone carrying this T cell receptor beta chain was seen once. This sample was included in a study of blood T cell repertoires in COVID-19. Method: immunoSEQ multiplex PCR; TCRdb's copy keeps in-frame clones and lacks some. Of 55,000 to 90,000 clones listed, approximately 77% are singletons. The receptor's source is a woman in her seventies with acute or convalescent COVID-19. The sample comprised peripheral blood.

CDR3: CASSPGGTEYNEQFF. For the CDR3, the DNA is TGTGCCAGCAGCCCGGGGGGGACGGAGTACAATGAGCAGTTCTTC. V and J are TRBV7-2 and TRBJ2-1; 8 bases agree with TRBD2. Looked up from germline, CDR1 is SGHTA and CDR2 is FQGNSA. Germline trimming cut 5 bases from V and 4 bases from J; bases unmatched to any gene: 7. The CDR3 has 15 amino acids.